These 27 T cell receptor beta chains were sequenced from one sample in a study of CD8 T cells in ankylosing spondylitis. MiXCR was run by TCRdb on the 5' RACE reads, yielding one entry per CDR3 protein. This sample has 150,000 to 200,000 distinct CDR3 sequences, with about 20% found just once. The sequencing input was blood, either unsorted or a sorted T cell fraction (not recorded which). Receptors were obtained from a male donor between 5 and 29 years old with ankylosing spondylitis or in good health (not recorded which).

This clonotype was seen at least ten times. The CDR3 spells CASSLVGRGKDEQYF. For the CDR3, the DNA is TGTGCCAGCAGCTTAGTCGGCAGGGGGAAGGACGAGCAGTACTTC. The chain recombines TRBV7-2 with TRBJ2-7; 7 nucleotides align to TRBD1. After removal of 1 base from V and 5 bases from J, the junction contained 8 bases not matched to a gene. The CDR3 consists of 15 residues. Germline CDR1 reads SGHTA; CDR2 reads FQGNSA.

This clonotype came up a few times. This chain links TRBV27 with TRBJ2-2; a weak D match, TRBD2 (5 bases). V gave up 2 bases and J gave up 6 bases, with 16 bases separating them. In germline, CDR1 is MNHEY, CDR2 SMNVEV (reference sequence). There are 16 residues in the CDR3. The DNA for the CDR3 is TGTGCCAGCAGTTTAATTTGGGTTCTAGCCTCCGGGGAGCTGTTTTTT. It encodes CASSLIWVLASGELFF.

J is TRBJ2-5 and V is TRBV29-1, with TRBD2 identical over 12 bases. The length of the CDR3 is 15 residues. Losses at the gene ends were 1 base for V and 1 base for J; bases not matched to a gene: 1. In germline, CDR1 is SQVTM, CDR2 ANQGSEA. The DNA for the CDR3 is TGCAGCGTTGAAGGACTAGCGGGGGTCCAAGAGACCCAGTACTTC. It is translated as CSVEGLAGVQETQYF.

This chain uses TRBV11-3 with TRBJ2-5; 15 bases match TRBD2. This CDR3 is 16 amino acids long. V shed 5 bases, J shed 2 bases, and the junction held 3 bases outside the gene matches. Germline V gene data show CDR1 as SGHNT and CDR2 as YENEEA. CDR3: CASSVGTSGRQETQYF. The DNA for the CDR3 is TGTGCCAGCAGCGTAGGGACTAGCGGGAGGCAAGAGACCCAGTACTTC.

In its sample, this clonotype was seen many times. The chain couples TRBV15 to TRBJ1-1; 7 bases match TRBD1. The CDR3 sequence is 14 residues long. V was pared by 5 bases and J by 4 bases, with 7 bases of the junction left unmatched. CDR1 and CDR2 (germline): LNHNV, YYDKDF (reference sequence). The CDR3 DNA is TGTGCCACCAGCCGAAACAGGGGAGGCACTGAAGCTTTCTTT. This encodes CATSRNRGGTEAFF.

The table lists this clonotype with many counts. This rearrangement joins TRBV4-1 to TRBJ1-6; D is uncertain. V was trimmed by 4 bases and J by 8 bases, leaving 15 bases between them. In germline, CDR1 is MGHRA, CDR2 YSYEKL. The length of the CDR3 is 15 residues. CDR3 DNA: TGCGCCAGCAGCCCGGGGTTATCGATGGATTCACCCCTCCACTTT. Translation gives CASSPGLSMDSPLHF.

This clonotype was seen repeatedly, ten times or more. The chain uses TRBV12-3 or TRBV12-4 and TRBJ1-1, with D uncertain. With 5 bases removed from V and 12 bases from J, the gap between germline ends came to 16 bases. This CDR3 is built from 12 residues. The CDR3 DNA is TGTGCCAGCAGTGCCTACAAAACCACAACTTTCTTT. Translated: CASSAYKTTTFF.

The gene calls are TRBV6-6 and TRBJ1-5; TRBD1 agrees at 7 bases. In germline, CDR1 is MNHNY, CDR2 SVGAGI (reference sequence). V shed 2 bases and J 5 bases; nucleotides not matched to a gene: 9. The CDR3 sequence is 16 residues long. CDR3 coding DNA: TGTGCCAGCAGTTACGAGGTGGGACAGCGCGATCAGCCCCAGCATTTT. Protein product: CASSYEVGQRDQPQHF.

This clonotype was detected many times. The CDR3, as DNA: TGTGCCAGCAGCAGACCGGGCCTTAAATCTACTCTCTACGAGCAGTACGTC. This sequence encodes CASSRPGLKSTLYEQYV. This chain connects TRBV21-1 to TRBJ2-7; the table's D call, TRBD2, has no DNA check behind it. TRBV21-1 is a pseudogene locus. The CDR3 sequence is 17 residues long.

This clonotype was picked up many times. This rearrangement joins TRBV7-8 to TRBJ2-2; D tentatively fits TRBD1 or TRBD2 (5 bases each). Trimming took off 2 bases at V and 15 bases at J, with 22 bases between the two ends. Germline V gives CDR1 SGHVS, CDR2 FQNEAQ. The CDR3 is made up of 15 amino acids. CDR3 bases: TGTGCCAGCAGCTTAAGGGGAGCGACACCGGGGAGCTTGTTTTTT. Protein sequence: CASSLRGATPGSLFF.

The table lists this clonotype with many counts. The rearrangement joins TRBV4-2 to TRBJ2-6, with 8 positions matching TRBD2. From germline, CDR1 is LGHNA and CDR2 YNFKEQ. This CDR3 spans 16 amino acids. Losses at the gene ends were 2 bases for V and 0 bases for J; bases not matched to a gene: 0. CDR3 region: CASSQTSGSGANVLTF. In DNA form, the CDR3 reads TGTGCCAGCAGCCAAACTAGCGGCTCTGGGGCCAACGTCCTGACTTTC.

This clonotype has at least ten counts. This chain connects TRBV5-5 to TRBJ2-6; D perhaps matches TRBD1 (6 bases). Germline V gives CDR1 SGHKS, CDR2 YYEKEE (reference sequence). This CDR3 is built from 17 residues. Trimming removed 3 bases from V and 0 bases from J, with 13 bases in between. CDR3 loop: CASSYYNRVSGANVLTF. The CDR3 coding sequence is TGTGCCAGCAGCTACTACAACAGGGTCTCTGGGGCCAACGTCCTGACTTTC.

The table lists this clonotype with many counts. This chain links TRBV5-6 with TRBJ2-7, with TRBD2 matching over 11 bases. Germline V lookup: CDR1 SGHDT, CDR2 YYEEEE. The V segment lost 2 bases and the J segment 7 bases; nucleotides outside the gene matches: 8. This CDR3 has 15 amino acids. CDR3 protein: CASSLVAGGPQEQYV. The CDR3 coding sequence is TGTGCCAGCAGCTTAGTAGCGGGAGGGCCTCAAGAGCAGTACGTC.

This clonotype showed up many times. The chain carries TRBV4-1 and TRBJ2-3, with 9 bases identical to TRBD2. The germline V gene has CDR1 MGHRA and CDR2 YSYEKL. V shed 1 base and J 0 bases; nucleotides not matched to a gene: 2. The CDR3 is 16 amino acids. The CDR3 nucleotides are TGCGCCAGCAGCCAAGGACTAGCGGAGAGCACAGATACGCAGTATTTT. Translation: CASSQGLAESTDTQYF.

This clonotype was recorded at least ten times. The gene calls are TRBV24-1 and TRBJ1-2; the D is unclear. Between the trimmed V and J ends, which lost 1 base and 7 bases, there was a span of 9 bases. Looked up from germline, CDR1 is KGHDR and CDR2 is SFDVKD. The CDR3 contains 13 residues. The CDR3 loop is CATSDFKKGGYTF. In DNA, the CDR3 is TGTGCCACCAGTGATTTCAAGAAGGGTGGCTACACCTTC.

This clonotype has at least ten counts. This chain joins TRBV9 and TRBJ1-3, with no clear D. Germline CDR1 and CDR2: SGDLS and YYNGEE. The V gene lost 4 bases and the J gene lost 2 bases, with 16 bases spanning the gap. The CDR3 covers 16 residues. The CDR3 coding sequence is TGTGCCAGCAGCCTAGACGGGAGGGTTGCTGGAAACACCATATATTTT. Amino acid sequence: CASSLDGRVAGNTIYF.

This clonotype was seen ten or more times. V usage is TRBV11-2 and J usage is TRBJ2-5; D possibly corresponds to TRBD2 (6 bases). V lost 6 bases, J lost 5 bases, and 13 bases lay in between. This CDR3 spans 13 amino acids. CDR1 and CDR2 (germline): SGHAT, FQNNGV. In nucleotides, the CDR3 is TGTGCCAGCAGTTCGGGAGCGCGGGAGACCCAGTACTTC. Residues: CASSSGARETQYF.

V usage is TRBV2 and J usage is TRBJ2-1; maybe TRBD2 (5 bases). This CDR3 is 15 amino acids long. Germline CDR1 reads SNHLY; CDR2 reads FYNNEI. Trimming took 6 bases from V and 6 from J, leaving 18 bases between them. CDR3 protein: CASRSRESGFNEQFF. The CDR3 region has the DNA TGTGCCAGCAGGAGTCGGGAAAGCGGATTCAATGAGCAGTTCTTC.

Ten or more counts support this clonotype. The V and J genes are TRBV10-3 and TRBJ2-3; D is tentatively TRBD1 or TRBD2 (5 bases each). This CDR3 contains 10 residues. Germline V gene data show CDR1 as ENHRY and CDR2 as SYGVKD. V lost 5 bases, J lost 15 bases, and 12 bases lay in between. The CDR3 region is CAISNGAFYF. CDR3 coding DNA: TGTGCCATCAGTAACGGGGCGTTTTATTTT.

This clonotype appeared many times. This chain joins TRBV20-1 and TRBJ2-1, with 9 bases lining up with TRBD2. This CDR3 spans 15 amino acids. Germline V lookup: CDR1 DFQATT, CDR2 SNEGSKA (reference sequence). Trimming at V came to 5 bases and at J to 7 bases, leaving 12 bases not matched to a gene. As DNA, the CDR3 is TGCAGTGCTTCCCTTGGCGGGAGGGCAATTAATGAGCAGTTCTTC. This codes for CSASLGGRAINEQFF.

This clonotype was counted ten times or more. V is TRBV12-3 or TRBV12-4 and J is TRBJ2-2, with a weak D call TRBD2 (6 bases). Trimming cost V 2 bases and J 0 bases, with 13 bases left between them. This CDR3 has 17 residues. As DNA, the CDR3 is TGTGCCAGCAGTTTATCGAGGGGACTCGCGAACACCGGGGAGCTGTTTTTT. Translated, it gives CASSLSRGLANTGELFF.

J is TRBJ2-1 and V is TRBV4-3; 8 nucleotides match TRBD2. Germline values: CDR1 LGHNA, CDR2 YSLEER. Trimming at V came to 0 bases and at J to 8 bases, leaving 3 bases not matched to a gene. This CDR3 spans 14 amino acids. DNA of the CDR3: TGCGCCAGCAGCCAAGATTTGACTAGCGATGAGCAGTTCTTC. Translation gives CASSQDLTSDEQFF.

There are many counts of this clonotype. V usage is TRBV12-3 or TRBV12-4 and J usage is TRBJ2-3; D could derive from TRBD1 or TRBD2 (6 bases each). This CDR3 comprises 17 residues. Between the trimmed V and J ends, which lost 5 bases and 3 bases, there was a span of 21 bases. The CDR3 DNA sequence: TGTGCCAGCAGTCTCCTCCTCTGGGGGGCAAAGACAGATACGCAGTATTTT. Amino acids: CASSLLLWGAKTDTQYF.

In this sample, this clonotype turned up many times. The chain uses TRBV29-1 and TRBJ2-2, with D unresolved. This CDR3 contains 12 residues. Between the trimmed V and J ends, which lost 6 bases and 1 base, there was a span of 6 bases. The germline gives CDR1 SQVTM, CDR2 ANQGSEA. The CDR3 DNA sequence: TGCAGCGTCAAGAGGAACACCGGGGAGCTGTTTTTT. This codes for CSVKRNTGELFF.

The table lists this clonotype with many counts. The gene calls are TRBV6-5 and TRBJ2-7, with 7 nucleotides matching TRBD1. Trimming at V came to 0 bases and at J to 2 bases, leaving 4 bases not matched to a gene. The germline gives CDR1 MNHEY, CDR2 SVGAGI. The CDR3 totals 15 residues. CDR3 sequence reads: CASSYSGTAPYEQYF. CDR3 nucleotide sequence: TGTGCCAGCAGTTACTCCGGGACAGCTCCCTACGAGCAGTACTTC.

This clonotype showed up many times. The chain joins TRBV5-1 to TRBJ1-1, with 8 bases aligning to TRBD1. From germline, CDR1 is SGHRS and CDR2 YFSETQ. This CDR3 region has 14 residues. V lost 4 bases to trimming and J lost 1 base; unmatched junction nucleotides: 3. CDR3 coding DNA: TGCGCCAGCAGCCCCGGGACAGGGAACACTGAAGCTTTCTTT. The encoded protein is CASSPGTGNTEAFF.

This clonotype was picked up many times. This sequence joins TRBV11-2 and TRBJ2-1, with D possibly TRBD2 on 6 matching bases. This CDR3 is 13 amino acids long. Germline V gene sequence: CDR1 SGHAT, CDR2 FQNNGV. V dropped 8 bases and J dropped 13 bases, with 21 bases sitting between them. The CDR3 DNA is TGTGCCAGCGGCGCAATTCGGGACTCCGACCAGTTCTTC. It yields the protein CASGAIRDSDQFF. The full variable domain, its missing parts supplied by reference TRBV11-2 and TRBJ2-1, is EAGVAQSPRYKIIEKRQSVAFWCNPISGHATLYWYQQILGQGPKLLIQFQNNGVVDDSQLPKDRFSAERLKGVDSTLKIQPAKLEDSAVYLCASGAIRDSDQFFGPGTRLTVL.